This TCR beta chain was retrieved from a study of blood T cell repertoires in COVID-19. Across the whole study: Samples came from the United States, Italy and Spain, spanning acute and convalescent COVID-19.

V was trimmed by 5 bases and J by 7 bases, leaving 9 bases between them. CDR1 is MDHEN, CDR2 SYDVKM, per germline. This CDR3 has 13 residues. Measured with immunoSEQ multiplex PCR; TCRdb has only the in-frame clones, and not every one. The data show 200,000 to 300,000 clones, 85% to 90% seen once. The specimen was peripheral blood. The rearrangement joins TRBV28 to TRBJ1-6; D is undetermined. The source is a woman aged 55-69 years with COVID-19, enrolled during active disease. Here the CDR3 reads CASSRSLNSPLHF. CDR3 bases: TGTGCCAGCAGTCGAAGCCTCAATTCACCCCTCCACTTT.